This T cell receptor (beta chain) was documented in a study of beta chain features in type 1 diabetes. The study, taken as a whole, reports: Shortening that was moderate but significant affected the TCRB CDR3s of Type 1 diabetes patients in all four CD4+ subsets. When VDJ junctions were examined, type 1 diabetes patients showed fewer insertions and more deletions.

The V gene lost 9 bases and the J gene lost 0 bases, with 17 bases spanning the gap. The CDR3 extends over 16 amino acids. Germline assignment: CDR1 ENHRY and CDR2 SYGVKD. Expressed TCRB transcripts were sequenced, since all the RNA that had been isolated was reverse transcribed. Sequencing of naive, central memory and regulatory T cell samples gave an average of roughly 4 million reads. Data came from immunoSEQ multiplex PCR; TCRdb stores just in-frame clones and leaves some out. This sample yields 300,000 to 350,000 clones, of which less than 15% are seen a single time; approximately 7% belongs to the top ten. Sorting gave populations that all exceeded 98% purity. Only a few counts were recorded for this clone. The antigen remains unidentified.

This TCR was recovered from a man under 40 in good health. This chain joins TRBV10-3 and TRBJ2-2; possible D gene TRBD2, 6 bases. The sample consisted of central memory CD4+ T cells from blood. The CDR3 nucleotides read TGTGCCATACCCGTCGAGGGAGGAGCGAACACCGGGGAGCTGTTTTTT. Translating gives CAIPVEGGANTGELFF.